There are many counts of the clone carrying this T cell receptor beta chain. Its antigen remains unidentified. The data originate from a study of T-cell memory formation after mild COVID-19. For the study at large: Largely, the TCR clusters proved donor specific. General study points: Researchers could not confirm that second-wave clones peaking on day 37 targeted SARS-CoV-2. Cross-reactive memory appears to have joined, as suggested by some responding clones showing up in pre-infection memory. The study found contracting CD4+ clones mainly in CM and EM and contracting CD8+ clones in EMRA.

V was trimmed by 3 bases and J by 9 bases, leaving 21 bases between them. Per the germline V gene, CDR1 is SGHTA and CDR2 is FQGNSA. The CDR3 loop spans 16 amino acids. TCRdb called the 5' RACE reads again in MiXCR, with one record for every CDR3 protein. The top ten clones hold approximately 29% of a sample with around 35,000 distinct CDR3 sequences, about 7.3% of them seen once. What was sequenced was PBMCs or a T cell subset sorted from them (not recorded which). The clonotype was recovered from a man aged 18 to 35 who had mild COVID-19 (a few samples of this study predate the infection). Cell type and time point are not known. The chain is built from TRBV7-2 and TRBJ1-5; tentatively, D is TRBD1 (6 bases). The CDR3 sequence is CASSFAARGGPGPQHF. In nucleotides, the CDR3 is TGTGCCAGCAGCTTCGCAGCCAGGGGAGGACCCGGGCCCCAGCATTTT.